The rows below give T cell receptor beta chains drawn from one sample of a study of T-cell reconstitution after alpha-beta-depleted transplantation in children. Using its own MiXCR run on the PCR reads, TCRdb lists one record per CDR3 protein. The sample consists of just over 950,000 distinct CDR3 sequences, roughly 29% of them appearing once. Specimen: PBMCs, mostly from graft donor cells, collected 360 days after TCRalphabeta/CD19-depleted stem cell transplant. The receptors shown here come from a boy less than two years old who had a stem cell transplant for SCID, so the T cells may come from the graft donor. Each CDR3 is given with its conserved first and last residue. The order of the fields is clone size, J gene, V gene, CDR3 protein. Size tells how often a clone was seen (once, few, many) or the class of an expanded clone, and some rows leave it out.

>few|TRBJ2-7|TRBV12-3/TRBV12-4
CASSPPPDGLSPYEQYF
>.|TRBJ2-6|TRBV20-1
CSAKGGSSWANVLTF
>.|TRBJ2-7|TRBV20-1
CSAAWDRSYEQYF
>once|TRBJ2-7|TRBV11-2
CASSEAWDSPYEQYF
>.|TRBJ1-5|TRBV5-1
CASQGQGYQPQHF
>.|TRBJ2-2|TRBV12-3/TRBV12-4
CASSPGGKRGSNTGELFF
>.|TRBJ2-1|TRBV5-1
CASRPGPDYNEQFF
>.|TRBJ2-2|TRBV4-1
CASSHSLAGGRDDTGELFF
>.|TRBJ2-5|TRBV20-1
CSATPGQTQYF
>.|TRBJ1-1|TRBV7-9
CASSFLGPGTEAFF
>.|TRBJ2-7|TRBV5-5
CASSLGLVMGYEQYF
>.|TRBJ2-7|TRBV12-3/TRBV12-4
CASSSQTGGNYEQYF